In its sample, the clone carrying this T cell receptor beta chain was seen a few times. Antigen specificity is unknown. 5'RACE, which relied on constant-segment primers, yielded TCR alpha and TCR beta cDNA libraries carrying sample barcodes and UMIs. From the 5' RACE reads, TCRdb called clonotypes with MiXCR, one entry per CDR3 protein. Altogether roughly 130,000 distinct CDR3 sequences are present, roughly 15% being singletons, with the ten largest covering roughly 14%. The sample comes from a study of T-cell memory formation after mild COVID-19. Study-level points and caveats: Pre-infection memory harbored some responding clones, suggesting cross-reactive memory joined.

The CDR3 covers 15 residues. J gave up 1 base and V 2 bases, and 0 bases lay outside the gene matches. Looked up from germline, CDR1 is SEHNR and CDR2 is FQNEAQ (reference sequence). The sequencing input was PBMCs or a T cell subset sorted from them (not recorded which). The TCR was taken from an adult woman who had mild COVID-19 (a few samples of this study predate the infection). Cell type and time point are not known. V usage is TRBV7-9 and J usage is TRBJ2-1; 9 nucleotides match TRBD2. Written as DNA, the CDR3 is TGTGCCAGCAGCTTACTAGCGGGATCCTACAATGAGCAGTTCTTC. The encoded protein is CASSLLAGSYNEQFF.